Ten or more counts support the clone carrying this TCR beta chain. Uncontrolled infection, other autoimmune disease, pregnancy and lactation each barred patients from inclusion. This sample is drawn from a study of T cells in Graves' hyperthyroidism and ophthalmopathy. RNA transcripts yielded amplified TCR beta CDR3 regions. The study used the HTBI primer set for a first-round RT-PCR of the TCR CDR3. TCRdb called the multiplex PCR reads again in MiXCR, with one record for every CDR3 protein. This sample has 270,000 or so distinct CDR3 sequences, with 20% to 30% found just once. This clonotype originated in a middle-aged man with Graves' hyperthyroidism that later progressed to Graves' ophthalmopathy. The specimen was blood.

The CDR3 nucleotides read TGCAGCGTCGTATCCCAGCAGAGGACCGGGGAGCTGTTTTTT. Translating gives CSVVSQQRTGELFF. This chain uses TRBV29-1 with TRBJ2-2; D call uncertain. The CDR3 sequence is 14 residues long. Germline loops: CDR1 SQVTM, CDR2 ANQGSEA. The V end was cut by 6 bases, the J end by 5 bases, with 16 bases between.